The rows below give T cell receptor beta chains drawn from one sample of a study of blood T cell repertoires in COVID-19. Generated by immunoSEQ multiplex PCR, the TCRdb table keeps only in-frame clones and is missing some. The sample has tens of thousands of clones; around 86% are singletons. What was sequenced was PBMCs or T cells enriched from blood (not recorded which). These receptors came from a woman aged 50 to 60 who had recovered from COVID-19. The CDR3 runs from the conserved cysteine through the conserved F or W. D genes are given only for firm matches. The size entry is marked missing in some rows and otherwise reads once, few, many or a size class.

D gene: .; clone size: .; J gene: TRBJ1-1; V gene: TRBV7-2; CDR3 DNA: TGTGCCAGCAGCTTAAACAGTTACACTGAAGCTTTCTTT; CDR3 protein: CASSLNSYTEAFF
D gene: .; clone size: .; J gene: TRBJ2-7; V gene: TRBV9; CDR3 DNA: TGTGCCAGCAGCGTAGGAGACGTCGGGGCCTACGAGCAGTACTTC; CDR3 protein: CASSVGDVGAYEQYF
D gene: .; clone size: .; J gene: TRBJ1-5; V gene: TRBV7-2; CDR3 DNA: TGTGCCAGCAGCTTTCAGGACAATCAGCCCCAGCATTTT; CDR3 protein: CASSFQDNQPQHF
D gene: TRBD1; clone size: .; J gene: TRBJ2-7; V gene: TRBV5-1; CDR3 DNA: TGCGCCAGCAGCGCCACAGGGGGATCCTACGAGCAGTACTTC; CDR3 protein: CASSATGGSYEQYF
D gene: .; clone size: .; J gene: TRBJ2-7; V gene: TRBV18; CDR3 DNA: TGTGCCAGCTCACCAAGGACAGCATCCTACGAGCAGTACTTC; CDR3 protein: CASSPRTASYEQYF
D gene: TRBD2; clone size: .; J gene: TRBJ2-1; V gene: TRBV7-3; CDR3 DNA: TGTGCCAGCAGCCCAGCGGGGTTGGGCTACAATGAGCAGTTCTTC; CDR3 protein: CASSPAGLGYNEQFF
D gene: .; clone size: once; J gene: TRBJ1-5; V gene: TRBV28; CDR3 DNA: TGTGCCAGCACCCCTGGGGGCAGGGTAGACAATCAGCCCCAGCATTTT; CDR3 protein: CASTPGGRVDNQPQHF
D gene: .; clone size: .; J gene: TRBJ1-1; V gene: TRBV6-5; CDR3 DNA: TGTGCCAGCAGTTACTCATTTCAGGAGGGCACTGAAGCTTTCTTT; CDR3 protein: CASSYSFQEGTEAFF
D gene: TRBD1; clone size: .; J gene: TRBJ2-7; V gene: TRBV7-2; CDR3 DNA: TGTGCCAGCAGCCGCCCCTGGGACAGGGGCTCCTACGAGCAGTACTTC; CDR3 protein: CASSRPWDRGSYEQYF
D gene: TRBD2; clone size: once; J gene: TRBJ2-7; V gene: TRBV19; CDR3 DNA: TGTGCCAGTAGTATGGCTAGCGGGAGGTTCGGGTACGAGCAGTACTTC; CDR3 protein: CASSMASGRFGYEQYF
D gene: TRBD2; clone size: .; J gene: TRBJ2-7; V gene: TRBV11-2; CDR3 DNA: TGTGCCAGCAGCTTAGGTGGCAGCGGGAGGGGCGAGCAGTACTTC; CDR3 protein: CASSLGGSGRGEQYF
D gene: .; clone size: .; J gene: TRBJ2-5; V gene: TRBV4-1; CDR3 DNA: TGCGCCAGCAGCCCCCCACCCGGGGTTACAGAGACCCAGTACTTC; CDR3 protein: CASSPPPGVTETQYF
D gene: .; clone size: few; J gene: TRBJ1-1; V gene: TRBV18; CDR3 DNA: TGTGCCAGCTCACCACTTTACAGGGCATTGAACACTGAAGCTTTCTTT; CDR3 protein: CASSPLYRALNTEAFF
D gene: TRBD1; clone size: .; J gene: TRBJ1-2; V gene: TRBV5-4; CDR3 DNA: TGTGCCAGCGCTTCCGGGACAGGGGCTAACTATGGCTACACCTTC; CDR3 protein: CASASGTGANYGYTF
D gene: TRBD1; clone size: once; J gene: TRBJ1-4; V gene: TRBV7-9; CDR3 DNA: TGTGCCAGCAGCCGCGACAGGGGATATGAAAAACTGTTTTTT; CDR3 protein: CASSRDRGYEKLFF
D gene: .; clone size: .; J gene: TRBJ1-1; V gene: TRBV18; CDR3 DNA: TGTGCCAGCTCACCACCGCCGGGAAACACTGAAGCTTTCTTT; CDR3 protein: CASSPPPGNTEAFF
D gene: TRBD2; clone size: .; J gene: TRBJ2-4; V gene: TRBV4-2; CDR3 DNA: TGTGCCAGCGGGCGGGGGGGCGATAGAACCAAAAACATTCAGTACTTC; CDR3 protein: CASGRGGDRTKNIQYF
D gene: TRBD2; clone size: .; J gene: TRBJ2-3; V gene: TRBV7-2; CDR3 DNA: TGTGCCAGCAGCCCTCCTAGCGGGAGAGATACGCAGTATTTT; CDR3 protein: CASSPPSGRDTQYF
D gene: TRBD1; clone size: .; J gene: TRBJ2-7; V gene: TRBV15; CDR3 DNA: TGTGCCACCAGCAGAGGCGGGACAGGGCCCGACGAGCAGTACTTC; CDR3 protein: CATSRGGTGPDEQYF
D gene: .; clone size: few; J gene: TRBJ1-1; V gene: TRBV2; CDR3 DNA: TGTGCCAGCAGTCCGGGACTGATGAACACTGAAGCTTTCTTT; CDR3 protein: CASSPGLMNTEAFF
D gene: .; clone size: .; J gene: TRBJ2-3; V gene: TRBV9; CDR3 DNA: TGTGCCAGCAGCGTAGACTTTAGCACAGATACGCAGTATTTT; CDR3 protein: CASSVDFSTDTQYF
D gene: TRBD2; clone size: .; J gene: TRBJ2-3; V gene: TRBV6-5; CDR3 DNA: TGTGCCAGCAGTCCCCGACTAGCGAAGGCAGATACGCAGTATTTT; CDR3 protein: CASSPRLAKADTQYF
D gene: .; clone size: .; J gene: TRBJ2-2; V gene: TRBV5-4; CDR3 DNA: TGTGCCAGCAGCTTGGTTCCAGGGCCCACCGGGGAGCTGTTTTTT; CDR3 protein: CASSLVPGPTGELFF
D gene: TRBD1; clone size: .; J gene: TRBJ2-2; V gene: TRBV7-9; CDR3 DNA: TGTGCCAGCAGCTTAGGCCGCGGACAGGGAGGTACCGGGGAGCTGTTTTTT; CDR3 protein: CASSLGRGQGGTGELFF
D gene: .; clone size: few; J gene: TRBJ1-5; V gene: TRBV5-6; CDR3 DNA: TGTGCCAGCAGCTTGCGCGGATCCAATCAGCCCCAGCATTTT; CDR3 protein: CASSLRGSNQPQHF
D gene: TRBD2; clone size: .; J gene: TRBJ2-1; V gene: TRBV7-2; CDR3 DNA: TGTGCCAGCAGCCCGCGGACTAGCGTAGGTACGGGCAATGAGCAGTTCTTC; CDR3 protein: CASSPRTSVGTGNEQFF
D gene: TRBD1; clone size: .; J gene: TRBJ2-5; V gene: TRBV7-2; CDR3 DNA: TGTGCCAGCAGCTCATCCCGGGCAATACAGGGGGAGACCCAGTACTTC; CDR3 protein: CASSSSRAIQGETQYF
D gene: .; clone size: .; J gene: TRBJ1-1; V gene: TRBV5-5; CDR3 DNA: TGTGCCAGCAGCTCCTGGACAGTGAACACTGAAGCTTTCTTT; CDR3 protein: CASSSWTVNTEAFF
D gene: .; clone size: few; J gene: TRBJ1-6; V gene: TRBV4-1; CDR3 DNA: TGCGCCAGCAGCCAAGGGGAGGGTAGGAATTCACCCCTCCACTTT; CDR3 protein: CASSQGEGRNSPLHF
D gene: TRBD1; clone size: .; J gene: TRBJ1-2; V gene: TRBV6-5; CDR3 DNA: TGTGCCAGCAGAGGACAGGACTACTATGGCTACACCTTC; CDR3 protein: CASRGQDYYGYTF
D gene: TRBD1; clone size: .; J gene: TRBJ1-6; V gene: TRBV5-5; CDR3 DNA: TGTGCCAGCAGCCGGGACAGCTATAATTCACCCCTCCACTTT; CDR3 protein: CASSRDSYNSPLHF
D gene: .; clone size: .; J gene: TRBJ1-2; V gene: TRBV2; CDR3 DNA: TGTGCCAGCAGTCCTCCACCCCGACAGGCTAACTATGGCTACACCTTC; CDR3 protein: CASSPPPRQANYGYTF
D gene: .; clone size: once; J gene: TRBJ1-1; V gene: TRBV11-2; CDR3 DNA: TGTGCCAGCAGACTAGGGGGACCCACTGAAGCTTTCTTT; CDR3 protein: CASRLGGPTEAFF
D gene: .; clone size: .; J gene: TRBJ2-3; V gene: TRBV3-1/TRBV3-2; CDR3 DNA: TGTGCCAGCAGCCAACTATTTAGTACGCAGTATTTT; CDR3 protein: CASSQLFSTQYF
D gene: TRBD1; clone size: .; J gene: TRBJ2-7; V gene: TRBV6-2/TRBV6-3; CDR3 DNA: TGTGCCAGCAGCTACTCCGGGACAGGGGTCTACGAGCAGTACTTC; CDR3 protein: CASSYSGTGVYEQYF
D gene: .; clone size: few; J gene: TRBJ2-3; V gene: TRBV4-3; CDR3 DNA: TGCGCCAGCAGCCGAGAACCTCTTAGCGTTACTAGCACAGATACGCAGTATTTT; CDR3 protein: CASSREPLSVTSTDTQYF
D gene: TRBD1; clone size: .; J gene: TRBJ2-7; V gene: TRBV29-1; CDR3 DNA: TGCAGCGTTCAACCCGGGACAGGACTCTACGAGCAGTACTTC; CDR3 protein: CSVQPGTGLYEQYF
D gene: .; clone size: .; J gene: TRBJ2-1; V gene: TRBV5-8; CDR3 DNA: TGTGCCAGCAGCTTGGTGGGGGGAGACCCTACCTACAATGAGCAGTTCTTC; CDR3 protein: CASSLVGGDPTYNEQFF
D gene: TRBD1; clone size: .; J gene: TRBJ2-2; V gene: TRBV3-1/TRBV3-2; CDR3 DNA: TGTGCCAGCAGACAGGGGATTGGCACCGGGGAGCTGTTTTTT; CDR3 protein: CASRQGIGTGELFF
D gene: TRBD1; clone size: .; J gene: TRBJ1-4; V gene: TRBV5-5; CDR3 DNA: TGTGCCAGCAGCTTGTTCGGGACAGGGGGTGAAAAACTGTTTTTT; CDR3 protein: CASSLFGTGGEKLFF
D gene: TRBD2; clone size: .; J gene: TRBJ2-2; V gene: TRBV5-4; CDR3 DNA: TGTGCCAGCAGCTTGGTTAGCGGGGGAGGCACCGGGGAGCTGTTTTTT; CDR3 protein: CASSLVSGGGTGELFF
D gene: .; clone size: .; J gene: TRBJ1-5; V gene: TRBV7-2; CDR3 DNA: TGTGCCAGCAGCTTATGGTCAGAACAGCCCCAGCATTTT; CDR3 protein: CASSLWSEQPQHF
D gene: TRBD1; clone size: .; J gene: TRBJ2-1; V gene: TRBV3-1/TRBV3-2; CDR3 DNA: TGTGCCAGCAGCCAGGGGACAGGGCACAATGAGCAGTTCTTC; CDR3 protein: CASSQGTGHNEQFF
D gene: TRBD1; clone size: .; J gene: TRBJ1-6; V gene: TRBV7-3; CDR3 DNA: TGTGCCAGCAGCGCCACCGCAGGGGGGAATTCACCCCTCCACTTT; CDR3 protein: CASSATAGGNSPLHF
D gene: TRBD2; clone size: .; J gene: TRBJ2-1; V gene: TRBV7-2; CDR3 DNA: TGTGCCAGCAGCAAGAGAGCGGGAGCGCCCTACAATGAGCAGTTCTTC; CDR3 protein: CASSKRAGAPYNEQFF
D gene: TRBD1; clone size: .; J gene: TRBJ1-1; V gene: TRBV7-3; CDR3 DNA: TGTGCCAGCAGCAGACAGGGGAACACTGAAGCTTTCTTT; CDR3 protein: CASSRQGNTEAFF
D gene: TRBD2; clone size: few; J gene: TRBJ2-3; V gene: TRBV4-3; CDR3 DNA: TGCGCCAGCAGCCAAGAAAGTCAAGCTAGCGGGGGCATGGATACGCAGTATTTT; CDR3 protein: CASSQESQASGGMDTQYF
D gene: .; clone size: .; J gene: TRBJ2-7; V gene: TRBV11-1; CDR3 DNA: TGTGCCAGCAGCCGATCAAGGGGGATACCATCCTACGAGCAGTACTTC; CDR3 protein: CASSRSRGIPSYEQYF
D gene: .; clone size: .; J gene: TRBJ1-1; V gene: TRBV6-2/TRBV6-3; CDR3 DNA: TGTGCCAGCAGTTACCCATCATCTGGGGCCGTCGTGGGCACTGAAGCTTTCTTT; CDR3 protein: CASSYPSSGAVVGTEAFF
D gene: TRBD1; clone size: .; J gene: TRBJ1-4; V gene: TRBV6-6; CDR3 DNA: TGTGCCAGCAGTTACCCCCGGGACAGCGAGGCAAAACTGTTTTTT; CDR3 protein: CASSYPRDSEAKLFF
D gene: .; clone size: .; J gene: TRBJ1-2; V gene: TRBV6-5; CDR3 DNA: TGTGCCAGCAGGACTCTACAGGGCAATTATGGCTACACCTTC; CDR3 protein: CASRTLQGNYGYTF
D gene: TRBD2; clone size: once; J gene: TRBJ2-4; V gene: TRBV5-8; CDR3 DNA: TGTGCCAGCAGCATGCCACGACTAGCGGAGCGAGCATTAGCCAAAAACATTCAGTACTTC; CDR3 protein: CASSMPRLAERALAKNIQYF
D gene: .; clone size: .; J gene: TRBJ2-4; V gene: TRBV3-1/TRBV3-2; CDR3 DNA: TGTGCCAGCAGCGGTCAATACCCCAAAGGGGACATTCAGTACTTC; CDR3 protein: CASSGQYPKGDIQYF
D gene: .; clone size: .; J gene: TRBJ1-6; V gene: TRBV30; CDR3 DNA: TGTGCCTGGAGCGTACGGGGGGGCTCCTATAATTCACCCCTCCACTTT; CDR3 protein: CAWSVRGGSYNSPLHF
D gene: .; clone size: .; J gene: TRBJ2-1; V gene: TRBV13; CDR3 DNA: TGTGCCAGCAGCTTATTGAACCCTCCCACGGGACCGCGGGGTTGGGATGAGCAGTTCTTC; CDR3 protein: CASSLLNPPTGPRGWDEQFF